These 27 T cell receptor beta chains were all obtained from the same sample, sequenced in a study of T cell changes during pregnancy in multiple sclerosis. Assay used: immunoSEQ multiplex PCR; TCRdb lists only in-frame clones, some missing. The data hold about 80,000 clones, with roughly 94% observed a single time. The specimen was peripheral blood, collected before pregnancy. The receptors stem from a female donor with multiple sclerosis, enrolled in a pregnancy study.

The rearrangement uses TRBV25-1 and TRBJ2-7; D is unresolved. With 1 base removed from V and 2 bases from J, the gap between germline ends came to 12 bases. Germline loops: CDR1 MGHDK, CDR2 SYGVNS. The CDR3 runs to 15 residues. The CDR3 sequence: CASSESVTYPYEQYF. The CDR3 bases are TGTGCCAGCAGTGAATCTGTGACTTACCCCTACGAGCAGTACTTC.

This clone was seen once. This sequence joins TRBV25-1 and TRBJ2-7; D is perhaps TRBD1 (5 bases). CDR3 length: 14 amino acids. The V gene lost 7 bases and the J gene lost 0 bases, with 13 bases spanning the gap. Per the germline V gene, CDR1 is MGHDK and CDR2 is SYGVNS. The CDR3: CASKGALSSYEQYF. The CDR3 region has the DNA TGTGCCAGCAAAGGGGCCCTCAGCTCCTACGAGCAGTACTTC.

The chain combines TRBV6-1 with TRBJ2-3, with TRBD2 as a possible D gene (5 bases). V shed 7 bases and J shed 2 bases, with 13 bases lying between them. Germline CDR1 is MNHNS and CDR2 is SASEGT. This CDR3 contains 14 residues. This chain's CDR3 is CASTKTRPTDTQYF. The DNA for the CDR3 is TGTGCCAGCACGAAAACTAGACCCACAGATACGCAGTATTTT.

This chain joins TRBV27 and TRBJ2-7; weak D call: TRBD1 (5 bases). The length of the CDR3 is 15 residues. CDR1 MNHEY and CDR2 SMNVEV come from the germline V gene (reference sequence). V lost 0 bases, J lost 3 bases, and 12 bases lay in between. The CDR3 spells CASSLSIGQGYEQYF. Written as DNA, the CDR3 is TGTGCCAGCAGTTTATCGATCGGCCAGGGCTACGAGCAGTACTTC.

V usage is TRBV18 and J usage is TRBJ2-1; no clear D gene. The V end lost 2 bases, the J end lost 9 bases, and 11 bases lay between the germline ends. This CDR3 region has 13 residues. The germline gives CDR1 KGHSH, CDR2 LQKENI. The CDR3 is CASSPLGASEQFF. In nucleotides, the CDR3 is TGTGCCAGCTCACCATTGGGCGCCAGTGAGCAGTTCTTC.

The CDR3 bases are TGTGCCAGCAGCTCATTCGGGACAGCTACCTACGAGCAGTACTTC. This gives the protein CASSSFGTATYEQYF. The gene calls are TRBV7-9 and TRBJ2-7; 7 nucleotides match TRBD1. The V gene's germline CDR1 is SEHNR and CDR2 FQNEAQ (reference sequence). The CDR3 loop spans 15 amino acids. J lost 2 bases, V lost 4 bases, and 8 bases had no gene match.

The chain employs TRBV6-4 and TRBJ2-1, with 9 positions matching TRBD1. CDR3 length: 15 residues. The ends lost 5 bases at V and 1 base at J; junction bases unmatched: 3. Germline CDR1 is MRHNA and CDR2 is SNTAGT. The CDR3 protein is CASSPTGGSYNEQFF. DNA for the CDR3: TGTGCCAGCAGTCCGACAGGGGGATCCTACAATGAGCAGTTCTTC.

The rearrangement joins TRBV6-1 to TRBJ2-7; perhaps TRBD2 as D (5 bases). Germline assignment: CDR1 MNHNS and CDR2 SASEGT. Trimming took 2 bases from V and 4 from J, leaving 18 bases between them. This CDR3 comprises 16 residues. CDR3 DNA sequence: TGTGCCAGCAGTGAATCTCTCACTAGGGTAGGTTACGAGCAGTACTTC. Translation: CASSESLTRVGYEQYF.

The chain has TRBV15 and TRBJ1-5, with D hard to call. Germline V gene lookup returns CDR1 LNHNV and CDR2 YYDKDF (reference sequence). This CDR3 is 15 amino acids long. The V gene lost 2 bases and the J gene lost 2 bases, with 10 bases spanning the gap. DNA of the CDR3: TGTGCCACCAGCAGACCTAGGGAGGGCAATCAGCCCCAGCATTTT. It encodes CATSRPREGNQPQHF.

The CDR3 region has the DNA TGTGCCAGCAGTTTGGGACACGAGAATCAGCCCCAGCATTTT. Translating it yields CASSLGHENQPQHF. The V gene is TRBV28, the J gene TRBJ1-5; possibly TRBD1 for D (6 bases). Germline assignment: CDR1 MDHEN and CDR2 SYDVKM. Trimming removed 3 bases at V and 4 bases at J, with 10 bases between. This CDR3 spans 14 amino acids.

The CDR3: CASSGGGLAGYNEQFF. CDR3 DNA: TGCGCCAGCAGCGGAGGGGGACTAGCAGGATACAATGAGCAGTTCTTC. The chain links TRBV5-1 to TRBJ2-1; the match to TRBD2 covers 9 bases. The CDR3 is 16 amino acids. Losses at the gene ends were 4 bases for V and 4 bases for J; bases not matched to a gene: 9. The germline gives CDR1 SGHRS, CDR2 YFSETQ.

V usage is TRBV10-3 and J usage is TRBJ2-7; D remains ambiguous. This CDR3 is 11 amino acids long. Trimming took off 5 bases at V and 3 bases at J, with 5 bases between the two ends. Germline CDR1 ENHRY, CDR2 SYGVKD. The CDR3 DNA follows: TGTGCCATCAGTCTAGGCTACGAGCAGTACTTC. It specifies CAISLGYEQYF.

The CDR3: CARRQGRSYEQYF. The CDR3 DNA sequence: TGTGCCCGCCGACAGGGGAGATCCTACGAGCAGTACTTC. The chain has TRBV30 and TRBJ2-7; TRBD1 aligns across 8 bases. Germline CDR1 and CDR2: GTSNPN and SVGIG (reference sequence). Trimming at V came to 8 bases and at J to 1 base, leaving 7 bases not matched to a gene. The CDR3 contains 13 residues.

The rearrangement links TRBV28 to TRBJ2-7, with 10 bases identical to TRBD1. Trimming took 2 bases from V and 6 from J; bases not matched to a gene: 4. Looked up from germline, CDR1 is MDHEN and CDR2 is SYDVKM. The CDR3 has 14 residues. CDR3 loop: CASSLRDRGREQYF. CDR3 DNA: TGTGCCAGCAGTTTAAGGGACAGGGGTCGCGAGCAGTACTTC.

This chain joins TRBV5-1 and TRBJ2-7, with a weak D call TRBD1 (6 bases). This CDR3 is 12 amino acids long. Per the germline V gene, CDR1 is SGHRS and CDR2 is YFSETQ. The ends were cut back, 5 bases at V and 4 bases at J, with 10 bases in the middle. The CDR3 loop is CASRKQGYEQYF. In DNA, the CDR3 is TGCGCCAGCAGGAAACAGGGATACGAGCAGTACTTC.

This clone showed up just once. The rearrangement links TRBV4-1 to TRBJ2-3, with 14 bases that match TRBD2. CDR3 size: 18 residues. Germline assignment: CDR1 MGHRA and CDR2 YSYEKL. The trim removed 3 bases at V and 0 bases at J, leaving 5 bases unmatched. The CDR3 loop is CASSQTSGRALSTDTQYF. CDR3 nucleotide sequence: TGCGCCAGCAGCCAGACTAGCGGGAGGGCGTTGAGCACAGATACGCAGTATTTT.

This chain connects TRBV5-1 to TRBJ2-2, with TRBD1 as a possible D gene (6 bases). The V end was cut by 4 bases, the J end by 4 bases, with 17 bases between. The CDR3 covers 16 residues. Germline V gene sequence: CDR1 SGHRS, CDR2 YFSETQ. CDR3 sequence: CASSNGNRVGTGELFF. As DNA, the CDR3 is TGCGCCAGCAGCAATGGAAACAGGGTGGGCACCGGGGAGCTGTTTTTT.

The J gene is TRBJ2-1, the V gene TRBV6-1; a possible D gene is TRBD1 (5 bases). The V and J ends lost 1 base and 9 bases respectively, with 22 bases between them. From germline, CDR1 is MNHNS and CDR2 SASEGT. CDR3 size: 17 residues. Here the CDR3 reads CASSEEGRLALYGEQFF. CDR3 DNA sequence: TGTGCCAGCAGTGAAGAGGGGCGTCTTGCCCTTTATGGTGAGCAGTTCTTC.

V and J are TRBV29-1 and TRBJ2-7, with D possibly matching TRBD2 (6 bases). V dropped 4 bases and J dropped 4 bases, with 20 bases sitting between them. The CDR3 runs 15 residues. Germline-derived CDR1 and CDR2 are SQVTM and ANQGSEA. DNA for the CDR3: TGCAGCGTTGTGGAAGGAGCGGGTCGGCGATACGAGCAGTACTTC. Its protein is CSVVEGAGRRYEQYF.

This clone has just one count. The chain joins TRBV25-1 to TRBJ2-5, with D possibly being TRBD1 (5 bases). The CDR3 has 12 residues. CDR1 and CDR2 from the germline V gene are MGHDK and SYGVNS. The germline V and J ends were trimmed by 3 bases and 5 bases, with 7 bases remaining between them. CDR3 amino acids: CASSDRVETQYF. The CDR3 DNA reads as TGTGCCAGCAGTGACAGGGTGGAGACCCAGTACTTC.

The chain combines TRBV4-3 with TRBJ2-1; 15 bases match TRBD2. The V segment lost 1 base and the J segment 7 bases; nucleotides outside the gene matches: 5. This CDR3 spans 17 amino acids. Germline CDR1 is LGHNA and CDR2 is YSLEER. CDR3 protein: CASSQGWGLAGGNEQFF. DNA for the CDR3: TGCGCCAGCAGCCAAGGGTGGGGACTAGCGGGAGGTAATGAGCAGTTCTTC.

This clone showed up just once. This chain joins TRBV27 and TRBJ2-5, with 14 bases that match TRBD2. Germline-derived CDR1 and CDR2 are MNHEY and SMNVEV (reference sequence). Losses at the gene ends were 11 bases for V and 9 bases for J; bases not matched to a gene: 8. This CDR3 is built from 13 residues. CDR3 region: CAAGGLAGGAQYF. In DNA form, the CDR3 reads TGTGCCGCCGGCGGACTAGCGGGGGGAGCCCAGTACTTC.

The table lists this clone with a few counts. The CDR3 is CASSLGRGHVLAFF. CDR3 bases: TGTGCCAGCAGCTTAGGCAGGGGGCACGTGTTGGCTTTCTTT. This sequence joins TRBV7-9 and TRBJ1-1; 8 bases fit TRBD1. CDR1 is SEHNR, CDR2 FQNEAQ, per germline (reference sequence). Unmatched junction bases numbered 9, after V lost 1 base and J lost 11 bases. This CDR3 contains 14 residues.

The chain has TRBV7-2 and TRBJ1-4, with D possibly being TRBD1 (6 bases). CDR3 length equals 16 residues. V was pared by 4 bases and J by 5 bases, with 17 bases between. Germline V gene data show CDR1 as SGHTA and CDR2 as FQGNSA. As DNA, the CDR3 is TGTGCCAGCAGCTCCTTCTCCGGGACATCGAATGAAAAACTGTTTTTT. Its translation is CASSSFSGTSNEKLFF. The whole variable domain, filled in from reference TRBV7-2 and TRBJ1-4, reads GAGVSQSPSNKVTEKGKDVELRCDPISGHTALYWYRQSLGQGLEFLIYFQGNSAPDKSGLPSDRFSAERTGGSVSTLTIQRTQQEDSAVYLCASSSFSGTSNEKLFFGSGTQLSVL.

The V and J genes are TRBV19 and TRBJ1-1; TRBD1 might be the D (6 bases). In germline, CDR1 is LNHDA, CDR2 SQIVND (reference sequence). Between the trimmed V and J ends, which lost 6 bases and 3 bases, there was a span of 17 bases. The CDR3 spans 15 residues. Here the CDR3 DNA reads TGTGCCAGTAGAACAGGGTTCGACCCCGACACTGAAGCTTTCTTT. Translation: CASRTGFDPDTEAFF.

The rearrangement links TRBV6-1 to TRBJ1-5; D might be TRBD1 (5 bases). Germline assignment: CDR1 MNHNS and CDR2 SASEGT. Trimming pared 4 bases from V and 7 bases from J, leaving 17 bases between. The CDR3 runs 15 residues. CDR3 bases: TGTGCCAGCAGTGGGGCAGGGCAAAACAAACAGCCCCAGCATTTT. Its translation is CASSGAGQNKQPQHF.

The chain's CDR3 is CASSEGGYTGYTF. In DNA, the CDR3 is TGTGCCAGCAGCGAAGGAGGGTATACTGGCTACACCTTC. The chain uses TRBV6-5 and TRBJ1-2; no reliable D call. Trimming left V 6 bases short and J 7 bases short, with 15 bases between. CDR3 length: 13 residues. CDR1 MNHEY and CDR2 SVGAGI come from the germline V gene.